These 3 T cell receptor beta chains came from one sample sequenced in a study. Generated by immunoSEQ multiplex PCR, the TCRdb table keeps only in-frame clones and is missing some. The table shows approximately 50,000 clones, with 85% to 95% occurring only once. The sequenced sample consisted of PBMCs. The receptors originated from a man aged 35 to 55 with rheumatoid arthritis.

V is TRBV5-4 and J is TRBJ1-1; the match to TRBD1 covers 9 bases. Trimming removed 3 bases from V and 4 bases from J; junction bases left unmatched: 10. CDR3 length: 16 residues. From germline, CDR1 is SGHNT and CDR2 YYREEE (reference sequence). The CDR3 bases are TGTGCCAGCAGCTGGGGACAGGGAGGGTTGGCCACTGAAGCTTTCTTT. Protein sequence: CASSWGQGGLATEAFF.

This clone was seen a single time. The CDR3: CASSPRDRGSYNEQFF. Written as DNA, the CDR3 is TGTGCCAGCAGCCCCCGGGACAGGGGTTCCTACAATGAGCAGTTCTTC. The J gene is TRBJ2-1, the V gene TRBV9, with 10 positions matching TRBD1. This CDR3 is 16 amino acids long. The ends lost 4 bases at V and 1 base at J; junction bases unmatched: 5. Germline V gives CDR1 SGDLS, CDR2 YYNGEE.

The chain has TRBV4-3 and TRBJ2-4; D gene unclear. Trimming stripped 0 bases from V and 0 bases from J, with 12 bases between. This CDR3 comprises 17 residues. Germline assignment: CDR1 LGHNA and CDR2 YSLEER. CDR3 nucleotide sequence: TGCGCCAGCAGCCAAGAAGCTATACCTCTAGCCAAAAACATTCAGTACTTC. Amino acid sequence: CASSQEAIPLAKNIQYF.